This TCR beta chain derives from a study of PD-L1 blockade in urothelial cancer. Turning to the study itself: Patients' histories included 0 to 3 prior chemotherapy regimens. When blood samples were assessed, the median T cell count was around 150,000. Study-wide points: Pretreatment TCR clonality in blood, when below the median, was predictive of better survival.

This sample's time point: peripheral blood 6 weeks after treatment start. Anywhere from 1 to 8 samples came from each patient, spanning pretreatment and on-treatment. Clones were sequenced by immunoSEQ multiplex PCR, and TCRdb holds only the in-frame ones, with some missing. The sample includes about 120,000 clones, about 82% of them seen just once. Of note for this clone: Its antigen is still unknown.

The germline V gene encodes CDR1 SGDLS and CDR2 YYNGEE. The CDR3 loop spans 18 amino acids. V dropped 3 bases and J dropped 0; count of bases not matched to a gene: 12. This clonotype was obtained from a man aged 50 to 60 with urothelial cancer. The sequencing used PBMCs, collected around atezolizumab (anti-PD-L1) treatment. The chain couples TRBV9 to TRBJ2-4, with TRBD1 identical over 7 bases. The CDR3 bases are TGTGCCAGCAGCGCAACCCCGACAGGGTCTCTAGCCAAAAACATTCAGTACTTC. Translated, it gives CASSATPTGSLAKNIQYF.